This TCR beta chain appears in the sequencing data of a study of CD8 T cells in ankylosing spondylitis. TCRdb used MiXCR to reprocess the 5' RACE reads, holding one entry per CDR3 protein. The sample includes approximately 150,000 distinct CDR3 sequences, roughly 31% of them seen just once. The CDR3 runs 12 residues. Deletions cut 7 bases from V and 3 bases from J, with 10 bases between. Germline V gene lookup returns CDR1 SGHRS and CDR2 YFSETQ. This clonotype was counted at least ten times. This TCR came from a male donor with ankylosing spondylitis. The chain recombines TRBV5-1 with TRBJ2-5; D not resolved. Sequenced material: synovial fluid, either unsorted or a sorted T cell fraction (not recorded which). The DNA for the CDR3 is TGCGCCAGCGGGAAGACCAAAGAGACCCAGTACTTC. Residues: CASGKTKETQYF.